The next 5 T cell receptor beta chains were all read from a single sample in a study of T cells in Graves' hyperthyroidism and ophthalmopathy. RNA transcripts were the template for amplifying TCR beta CDR3 regions. The study used the HTBI primer set for a first-round RT-PCR of the TCR CDR3. One entry per CDR3 protein, called by TCRdb with MiXCR from the multiplex PCR reads. The table lists around 500,000 distinct CDR3 sequences, less than 25% of them singletons, with about 53% in the top ten. The sequenced material came from blood. These receptors came from a woman in her 70s with Graves' ophthalmopathy.

This sequence joins TRBV20-1 and TRBJ1-3, with D hard to call. The CDR3 has 15 amino acids. Trimming left V 5 bases short and J 0 bases short, with 14 bases between. Per germline, CDR1 DFQATT and CDR2 SNEGSKA (reference sequence). CDR3 sequence reads: CSAESRTYSGNTIYF. For the CDR3, the DNA is TGCAGTGCTGAGTCAAGGACCTACTCTGGAAACACCATATATTTT.

This clonotype was detected many times. The chain joins TRBV12-3 or TRBV12-4 to TRBJ1-2, with 12 bases matching TRBD1. This CDR3 comprises 14 residues. J was trimmed by 6 bases and V by 5 bases; bases with no gene match: 4. Here the CDR3 DNA reads TGTGCCAGCAGTCCGGGACAGGGGGCCCATGGCTACACCTTC. Protein: CASSPGQGAHGYTF.

V usage is TRBV6-1 and J usage is TRBJ1-1; D is possibly TRBD1 (5 bases). CDR1 and CDR2 from the germline V gene are MNHNS and SASEGT. The CDR3 totals 13 residues. The ends were cut back, 6 bases at V and 1 base at J, with 9 bases in the middle. The CDR3 is CASRYTGNTEAFF. The CDR3 DNA sequence: TGTGCCAGCAGGTACACAGGGAACACTGAAGCTTTCTTT.

The V and J genes are TRBV5-1 and TRBJ2-7; D may be TRBD1 or TRBD2 (5 bases each). Deletions cut 0 bases from V and 5 bases from J, with 12 bases between. The CDR3 has 14 residues. CDR1 SGHRS and CDR2 YFSETQ come from the germline V gene. The CDR3 region is CASSLGLGVHEQYF. DNA for the CDR3: TGCGCCAGCAGCTTGGGATTGGGGGTCCACGAGCAGTACTTC. The whole variable domain, remainder taken from reference TRBV5-1 and TRBJ2-7, is KAGVTQTPRYLIKTRGQQVTLSCSPISGHRSVSWYQQTPGQGLQFLFEYFSETQRNKGNFPGRFSGRQFSNSRSEMNVSTLELGDSALYLCASSLGLGVHEQYFGPGTRLTVT.

The rearrangement links TRBV11-3 to TRBJ2-2, with 11 bases matching TRBD2. Germline loops: CDR1 SGHNT, CDR2 YENEEA. With 5 bases clipped from V and 3 bases from J, the junction kept 2 bases outside the gene matches. CDR3 length equals 15 residues. The CDR3 region is CASSKLAGDTGELFF. As DNA, the CDR3 is TGTGCCAGCAGCAAACTAGCGGGAGACACCGGGGAGCTGTTTTTT.